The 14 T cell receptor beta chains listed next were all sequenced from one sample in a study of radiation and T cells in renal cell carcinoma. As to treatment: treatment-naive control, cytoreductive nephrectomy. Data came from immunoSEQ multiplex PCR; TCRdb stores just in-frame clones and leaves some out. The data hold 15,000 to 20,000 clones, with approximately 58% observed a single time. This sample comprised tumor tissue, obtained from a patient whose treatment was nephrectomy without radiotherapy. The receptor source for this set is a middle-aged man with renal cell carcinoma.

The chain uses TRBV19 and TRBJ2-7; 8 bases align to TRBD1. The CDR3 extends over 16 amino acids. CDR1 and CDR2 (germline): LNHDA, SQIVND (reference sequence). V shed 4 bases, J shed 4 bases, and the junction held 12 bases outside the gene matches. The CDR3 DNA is TGTGCCAGTAGTACCCCCGCCGGGACAGGATTTTACGAGCAGTACTTC. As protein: CASSTPAGTGFYEQYF.

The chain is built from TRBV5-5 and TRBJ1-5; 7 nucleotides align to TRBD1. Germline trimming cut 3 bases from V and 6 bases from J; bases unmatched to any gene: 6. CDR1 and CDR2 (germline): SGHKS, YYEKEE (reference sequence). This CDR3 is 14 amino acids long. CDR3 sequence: CASSSGTEGQPQHF. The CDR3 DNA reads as TGTGCCAGCAGCTCTGGGACAGAGGGTCAGCCCCAGCATTTT.

CDR3 region: CASSLAAALNYGYTF. CDR3 bases: TGTGCCAGCAGCTTAGCGGCAGCTTTAAACTATGGCTACACCTTC. The chain is built from TRBV7-9 and TRBJ1-2, with D unclear. Germline CDR1 and CDR2: SEHNR and FQNEAQ (reference sequence). The V and J ends lost 0 bases and 2 bases respectively, with 10 bases between them. There are 15 residues in the CDR3.

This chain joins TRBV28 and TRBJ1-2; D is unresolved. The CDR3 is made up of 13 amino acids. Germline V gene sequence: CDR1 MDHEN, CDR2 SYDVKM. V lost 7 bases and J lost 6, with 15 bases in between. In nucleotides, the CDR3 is TGTGCCAGCAATCCGACGGGAAGGGATGGCTACACCTTC. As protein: CASNPTGRDGYTF.

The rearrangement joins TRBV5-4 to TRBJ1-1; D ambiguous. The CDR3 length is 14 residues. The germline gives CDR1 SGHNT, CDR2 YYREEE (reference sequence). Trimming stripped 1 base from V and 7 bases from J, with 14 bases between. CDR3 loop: CASSLRDGLNEAFF. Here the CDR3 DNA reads TGTGCCAGCAGCTTGCGCGACGGATTAAATGAAGCTTTCTTT.

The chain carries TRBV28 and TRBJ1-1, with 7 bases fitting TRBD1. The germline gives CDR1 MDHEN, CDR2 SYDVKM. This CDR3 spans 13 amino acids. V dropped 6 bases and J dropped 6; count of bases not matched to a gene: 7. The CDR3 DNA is TGTGCCAGCAGCATCAGGGGGGTACCTGAAGCTTTCTTT. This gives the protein CASSIRGVPEAFF.

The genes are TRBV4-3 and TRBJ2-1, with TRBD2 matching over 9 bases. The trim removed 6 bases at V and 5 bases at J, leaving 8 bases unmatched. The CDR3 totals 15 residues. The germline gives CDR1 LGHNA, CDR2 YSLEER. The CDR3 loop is CASSPLAGINNEQFF. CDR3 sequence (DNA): TGCGCCAGCAGTCCTCTAGCGGGGATAAACAATGAGCAGTTCTTC.

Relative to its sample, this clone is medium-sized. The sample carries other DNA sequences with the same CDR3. CDR3: CASSLDTGGTDTQYF. CDR3 bases: TGCGCCAGCAGCTTGGACACGGGGGGCACAGATACGCAGTATTTT. The chain employs TRBV5-1 and TRBJ2-3; D perhaps matches TRBD2 (6 bases). Trimming took off 0 bases at V and 1 base at J, with 9 bases between the two ends. CDR3 length: 15 residues. The germline gives CDR1 SGHRS, CDR2 YFSETQ. The full variable domain, completed using reference TRBV5-1 and TRBJ2-3, is KAGVTQTPRYLIKTRGQQVTLSCSPISGHRSVSWYQQTPGQGLQFLFEYFSETQRNKGNFPGRFSGRQFSNSRSEMNVSTLELGDSALYLCASSLDTGGTDTQYFGPGTRLTVL.

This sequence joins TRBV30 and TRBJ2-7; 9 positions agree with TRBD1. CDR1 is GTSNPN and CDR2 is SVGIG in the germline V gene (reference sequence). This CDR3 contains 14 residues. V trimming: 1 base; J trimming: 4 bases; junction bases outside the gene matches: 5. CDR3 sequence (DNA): TGTGCCTGGAGTGGACAGGGGGTAGGGTACGAGCAGTACTTC. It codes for CAWSGQGVGYEQYF.

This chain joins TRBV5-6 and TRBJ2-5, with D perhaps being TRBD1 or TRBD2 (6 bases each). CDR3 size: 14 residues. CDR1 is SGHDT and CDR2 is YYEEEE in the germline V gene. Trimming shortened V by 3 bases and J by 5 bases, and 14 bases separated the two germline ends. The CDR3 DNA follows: TGTGCCAGCAGCTCCCGGGGGCGCAGGGAGACCCAGTACTTC. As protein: CASSSRGRRETQYF. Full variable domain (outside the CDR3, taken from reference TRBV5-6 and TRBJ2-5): DAGVTQSPTHLIKTRGQQVTLRCSPKSGHDTVSWYQQALGQGPQFIFQYYEEEERQRGNFPDRFSGHQFPNYSSELNVNALLLGDSALYLCASSSRGRRETQYFGPGTRLLVL.

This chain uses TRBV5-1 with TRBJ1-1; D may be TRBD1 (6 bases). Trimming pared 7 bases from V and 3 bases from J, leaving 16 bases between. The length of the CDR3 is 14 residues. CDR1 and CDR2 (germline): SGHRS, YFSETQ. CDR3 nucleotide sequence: TGCGCCAGCTCACAGGGAGGGGGATACACTGAAGCTTTCTTT. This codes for CASSQGGGYTEAFF.

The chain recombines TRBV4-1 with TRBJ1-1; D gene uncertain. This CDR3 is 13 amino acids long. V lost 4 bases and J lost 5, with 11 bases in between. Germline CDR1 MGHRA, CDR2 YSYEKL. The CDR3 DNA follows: TGCGCCAGCAGCCCAAGGCTCGGGACTGAAGCTTTCTTT. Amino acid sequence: CASSPRLGTEAFF.

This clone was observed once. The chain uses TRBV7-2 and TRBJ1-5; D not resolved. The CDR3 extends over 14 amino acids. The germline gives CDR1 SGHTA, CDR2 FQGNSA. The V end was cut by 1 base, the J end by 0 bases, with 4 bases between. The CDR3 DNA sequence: TGTGCCAGCAGCTTAGGGAATAGCAATCAGCCCCAGCATTTT. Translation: CASSLGNSNQPQHF.

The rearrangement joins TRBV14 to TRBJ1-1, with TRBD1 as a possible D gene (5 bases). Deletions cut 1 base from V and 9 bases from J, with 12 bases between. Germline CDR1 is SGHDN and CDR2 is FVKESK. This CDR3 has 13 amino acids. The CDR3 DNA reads TGTGCCAGCAGCCAAGTCGGGGGAGGTAAAGCTTTCTTT. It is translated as CASSQVGGGKAFF.